The clone carrying this TCR beta chain was observed once. What it recognizes is unknown. An approximately 10-day culture period preceded the isolation of CD4+ T cells. A half-medium replacement with IL-2 medium was carried out on days 3 and 7. The germline V and J ends were trimmed by 4 bases and 3 bases, with 25 bases remaining between them. CDR1 and CDR2 (germline): SGHAT, FQNNGV. The length of the CDR3 is 19 residues. TCRdb's table, derived via immunoSEQ multiplex PCR, lists solely in-frame clones and lacks some. The table includes about 37,000 clones, approximately 75% detected once. This entry belongs to a study of vaccination effects on CD4 cells after COVID-19. Study background: Wells each received 2 million to 2.5 million PBMC, cultured with 9 to 10 IU/ml IL-2 and roughly 9.3 ug/ml peptides.

The V gene is TRBV11-2, the J gene TRBJ1-3; D is possibly TRBD1 (6 bases). The receptor was isolated from a human donor who received a COVID-19 vaccine. The specimen was CD4+ T cells from PBMCs cultured without peptide, collected before COVID-19 vaccination. The CDR3 loop reads CASSSRQRRGPWNGNTIYF. In nucleotides, the CDR3 is TGTGCCAGCAGCTCCCGACAGCGCAGGGGCCCATGGAATGGAAACACCATATATTTT.